Each of the 25 T cell receptor beta chains below was sequenced from the same sample in a study of CD8 T cells in ankylosing spondylitis. Using its own MiXCR run on the 5' RACE reads, TCRdb lists one record per CDR3 protein. There are around 480,000 distinct CDR3 sequences in the sample; 17% occur only once, and about 0.94% lies in the top ten. The antigens these receptors bind are not known. Findings and limits, study-wide: In ankylosing spondylitis blood, a motif of eight highly homologous TCR beta variants appeared characteristic.

Sequenced sample: blood, either unsorted or a sorted T cell fraction (not recorded which). These receptors originate from a male donor with ankylosing spondylitis.

This rearrangement joins TRBV28 to TRBJ1-1; D uncertain. CDR1 and CDR2 from the germline V gene are MDHEN and SYDVKM. This CDR3 region has 11 residues. V lost 8 bases to trimming and J lost 4 bases, with 8 bases between them. CDR3 nucleotides: TGTGCCAGCCGGGTTGTCACTGAAGCTTTCTTT. Translated, it gives CASRVVTEAFF.

This clonotype showed up just a few times. The V and J genes are TRBV11-2 and TRBJ2-1; 7 bases map to TRBD1. Germline V gives CDR1 SGHAT, CDR2 FQNNGV. V lost 5 bases and J lost 9; bases outside the gene matches: 10. CDR3 length: 14 amino acids. The CDR3 region has the DNA TGTGCCAGCAGCGCCCGACAGGGAGTGGGTGAGCAGTTCTTC. It yields the protein CASSARQGVGEQFF.

This clonotype has a count of ten or more. One junction end does not reproduce the germline sequence, and a read error may be involved. The gene calls are TRBV7-3 and TRBJ2-1; D tentatively fits TRBD1 or TRBD2 (5 bases each). Germline values: CDR1 SGHTA, CDR2 FQGTGA. The CDR3 has 14 residues. The CDR3 is CASSLTGPYNEQFF. The DNA for the CDR3 is TGCGCCAGCAGCTTGACGGGACCCTACAATGAGCAGTTCTTC.

This clonotype was observed a handful of times. This sequence joins TRBV5-1 and TRBJ2-5, with D perhaps TRBD2 (6 bases). Germline V CDR1 and CDR2: SGHRS, YFSETQ. CDR3 size: 15 residues. Trimming stripped 4 bases from V and 5 bases from J, with 18 bases between. CDR3 sequence: CASSVTQGGRETQYF. The CDR3 nucleotides read TGCGCCAGCAGCGTTACCCAGGGAGGACGGGAGACCCAGTACTTC.

Only a few counts were recorded for this clonotype. The chain uses TRBV27 and TRBJ2-1; tentatively, D is TRBD1 or TRBD2 (5 bases each). Germline V lookup: CDR1 MNHEY, CDR2 SMNVEV (reference sequence). The CDR3 runs to 10 residues. Trimming shortened V by 8 bases and J by 9 bases, and 8 bases separated the two germline ends. CDR3 protein: CASGGGEQFF. Here the CDR3 DNA reads TGTGCCAGCGGGGGTGGTGAGCAGTTCTTC.

This clonotype was seen more than once but under ten times. The chain links TRBV20-1 to TRBJ2-6, with TRBD2 identical over 10 bases. CDR1 and CDR2 from the germline V gene are DFQATT and SNEGSKA (reference sequence). V lost 5 bases to trimming and J lost 0 bases; unmatched junction nucleotides: 4. CDR3 size: 16 residues. The CDR3 bases are TGCAGTGCTGAACTAGCGGGGTACTCTGGGGCCAACGTCCTGACTTTC. It translates to CSAELAGYSGANVLTF.

This clonotype came up a few times. The chain uses TRBV9 and TRBJ2-5; 10 nucleotides line up with TRBD1. The CDR3 totals 16 residues. V lost 0 bases and J lost 2; bases outside the gene matches: 4. CDR1 is SGDLS and CDR2 is YYNGEE in the germline V gene. The CDR3 is CASSVGDRGGQETQYF. CDR3 DNA: TGTGCCAGCAGCGTAGGGGACAGGGGAGGGCAAGAGACCCAGTACTTC.

This clonotype turned up a few times. V is TRBV6-1 and J is TRBJ1-3; a weak D match, TRBD1 (6 bases). This CDR3 region has 14 residues. Trimming removed 5 bases at V and 0 bases at J, with 8 bases between. Germline CDR1 and CDR2: MNHNS and SASEGT. The CDR3 spells CASSRDTSGNTIYF. In nucleotides, the CDR3 is TGTGCCAGCAGTCGGGACACCTCTGGAAACACCATATATTTT.

V is TRBV20-1 and J is TRBJ2-7; D is uncertain. The germline CDR1 and CDR2 sequences are DFQATT and SNEGSKA (reference sequence). Trimming stripped 6 bases from V and 1 base from J, with 13 bases between. This CDR3 has 13 residues. CDR3 coding DNA: TGCAGTGCGCCGGCGGCGCTGTCCTACGAGCAGTACTTC. Translating gives CSAPAALSYEQYF.

In its sample, this clonotype was seen a few times. The rearrangement links TRBV20-1 to TRBJ1-6, with D perhaps matching TRBD1 (6 bases). CDR1 is DFQATT, CDR2 SNEGSKA, per germline (reference sequence). The CDR3 covers 18 residues. V shed 3 bases and J shed 0 bases, with 18 bases lying between them. DNA for the CDR3: TGCAGTGCTAGGGCTCTCTGGGACACGAGCTCCTATAATTCACCCCTCCACTTT. It specifies CSARALWDTSSYNSPLHF.

The chain combines TRBV5-4 with TRBJ2-2; 9 positions agree with TRBD1. Germline loops: CDR1 SGHNT, CDR2 YYREEE (reference sequence). J gave up 5 bases and V 9 bases, and 2 bases lay outside the gene matches. The CDR3 has 12 amino acids. The CDR3 loop reads CATTGGTGELFF. CDR3 coding DNA: TGTGCCACGACAGGGGGAACCGGGGAGCTGTTTTTT.

The chain has TRBV4-1 and TRBJ2-3; D not resolved. V was trimmed by 3 bases and J by 1 base, leaving 14 bases between them. Germline values: CDR1 MGHRA, CDR2 YSYEKL. The CDR3 has 16 amino acids. CDR3 nucleotide sequence: TGCGCCAGCAGCCAGGAAGGACCGCTGGGCACAGATACGCAGTATTTT. Amino acid sequence: CASSQEGPLGTDTQYF.

The table lists this clonotype with a few counts. The gene calls are TRBV4-2 and TRBJ2-4; no clear D. CDR3 length equals 15 residues. Germline CDR1 reads LGHNA; CDR2 reads YNFKEQ. The V end lost 1 base, the J end lost 7 bases, and 14 bases lay between the germline ends. CDR3 coding DNA: TGTGCCAGCAGCCAAGGTCAGTCTGAGTCGAACATTCAGTACTTC. It translates to CASSQGQSESNIQYF.

In its sample, this clonotype was seen a few times. The chain joins TRBV4-2 to TRBJ2-3; 11 bases line up with TRBD2. The germline V gene encodes CDR1 LGHNA and CDR2 YNFKEQ. Losses at the gene ends were 0 bases for V and 6 bases for J; bases not matched to a gene: 14. The CDR3 is made up of 19 amino acids. The CDR3 nucleotides are TGTGCCAGCAGCCAAGATCAAGCAGGGCTAGCGGGAGGCGGGGATACGCAGTATTTT. Protein sequence: CASSQDQAGLAGGGDTQYF.

This chain connects TRBV6-1 to TRBJ2-1; 9 nucleotides match TRBD1. This CDR3 comprises 13 residues. Germline CDR1 is MNHNS and CDR2 is SASEGT. The J segment lost 14 bases and the V segment lost 6 bases, leaving 11 bases of the junction unmatched. CDR3 sequence reads: CASSLPGTGFKFF. In nucleotides, the CDR3 is TGTGCCAGCAGCTTGCCGGGGACAGGGTTTAAGTTCTTC.

Many counts were recorded for this clonotype. J is TRBJ2-5 and V is TRBV4-3, with unresolved D. V gave up 0 bases and J gave up 2 bases, with 4 bases separating them. Per germline, CDR1 LGHNA and CDR2 YSLEER. The CDR3 is 13 residues long. In DNA, the CDR3 is TGCGCCAGCAGCCAAGACAGACAAGAGACCCAGTACTTC. Protein product: CASSQDRQETQYF.

This clonotype has more than one count but fewer than ten. The chain combines TRBV30 with TRBJ1-5, with D maybe TRBD1 (6 bases). CDR1 and CDR2 (germline): GTSNPN, SVGIG (reference sequence). The V end was cut by 3 bases, the J end by 6 bases, with 15 bases between. This CDR3 has 14 amino acids. DNA for the CDR3: TGTGCCTGGAGGGGCTGGGGGGCTGGTCAGCCCCAGCATTTT. This codes for CAWRGWGAGQPQHF.

The chain links TRBV4-1 to TRBJ2-7; TRBD1 might be the D (6 bases). The V and J ends lost 4 bases and 2 bases respectively, with 15 bases between them. Per germline, CDR1 MGHRA and CDR2 YSYEKL. The CDR3 length is 15 residues. This CDR3 is CASSPVGTPPYEQYF. In DNA, the CDR3 is TGCGCCAGCAGCCCCGTCGGGACACCTCCCTACGAGCAGTACTTC.

This chain joins TRBV11-3 and TRBJ1-1; D might be TRBD1 (5 bases). V was clipped by 3 bases and J by 6 bases, with 17 bases between them. The CDR3 sequence is 15 residues long. Germline assignment: CDR1 SGHNT and CDR2 YENEEA. DNA for the CDR3: TGTGCCAGCAGCTTGGGGGGGGATCGTCCCCCTGAAGCTTTCTTT. Residues: CASSLGGDRPPEAFF.

This sequence joins TRBV20-1 and TRBJ1-3; TRBD1 agrees at 8 bases. V shed 1 base, J shed 0 bases, and the junction held 14 bases outside the gene matches. Germline loops: CDR1 DFQATT, CDR2 SNEGSKA (reference sequence). The CDR3 has 19 amino acids. CDR3 DNA: TGCAGTGCTAGAGTGGGGGACAGGCGCCACCTCAGCTCTGGAAACACCATATATTTT. It translates to CSARVGDRRHLSSGNTIYF.

This clonotype has only a few counts. The chain is built from TRBV29-1 and TRBJ2-1; the D gene is possibly TRBD2 (5 bases). V lost 4 bases and J lost 4, with 11 bases in between. The CDR3 contains 13 residues. Germline loops: CDR1 SQVTM, CDR2 ANQGSEA. The CDR3 region has the DNA TGCAGCGTTGTCTGGCGGGCTTACAATGAGCAGTTCTTC. It yields the protein CSVVWRAYNEQFF.

V gene TRBV6-1 combines with J gene TRBJ2-2; TRBD2 might be the D (6 bases). V gave up 5 bases and J gave up 3 bases, with 13 bases separating them. The length of the CDR3 is 15 residues. The germline V gene has CDR1 MNHNS and CDR2 SASEGT. CDR3: CASSRPGTYTGELFF. As DNA, the CDR3 is TGTGCCAGCAGTCGCCCCGGGACTTACACCGGGGAGCTGTTTTTT.

The CDR3: CASSQVGSSGNTIYF. The CDR3 region has the DNA TGTGCCAGCAGCCAAGTGGGTAGCTCTGGAAACACCATATATTTT. V usage is TRBV14 and J usage is TRBJ1-3; D is ambiguous. Trimming stripped 1 base from V and 0 bases from J, with 7 bases between. In germline, CDR1 is SGHDN, CDR2 FVKESK. The CDR3 sequence is 15 residues long.

There are many counts of this clonotype. The V call is TRBV12-3 or TRBV12-4, the J call TRBJ1-2; 8 bases match TRBD1. CDR3 length: 14 residues. J lost 5 bases, V lost 5 bases, and 7 bases had no gene match. The CDR3 coding sequence is TGTGCCAGCAGTGCCCGGGGACAGGTGTATGGCTACACCTTC. Protein product: CASSARGQVYGYTF.

This clonotype was observed a few times. The chain carries TRBV20-1 and TRBJ2-1; D perhaps matches TRBD2 (7 bases). The V gene lost 5 bases and the J gene lost 12 bases, with 17 bases spanning the gap. The CDR3 runs 12 residues. Germline CDR1 DFQATT, CDR2 SNEGSKA (reference sequence). The CDR3 loop reads CSAPPDGGPQFF. The CDR3 DNA follows: TGCAGTGCTCCCCCTGACGGGGGGCCGCAGTTCTTC.